A selection of T cell receptor beta chains follows, all from one sample in a study of blood T cell repertoires in COVID-19. TCRdb keeps only in-frame clones here, not all; method: immunoSEQ multiplex PCR. The sample shows about 430,000 clones, about 88% of them seen only once. The sample taken for sequencing was PBMCs or T cells enriched from blood (not recorded which). The receptor set was obtained from a woman aged 18-29 years who had been exposed to COVID-19. Each CDR3 is given with its conserved first and last residue. The D gene is left open where the match is weak. Where a row states a size, it is once, few, many or the class of an expanded clone; other rows omit it.

TRBJ2-1	TRBV10-2	-	-	CASRQSGSSYNEQFF	TGCGCCAGCAGGCAAAGCGGAAGCTCCTACAATGAGCAGTTCTTC
TRBJ1-1	TRBV5-1	TRBD1	-	CASSLQGFNTEAFF	TGCGCCAGCAGCTTACAGGGGTTTAACACTGAAGCTTTCTTT
TRBJ1-2	TRBV28	TRBD1	once	CASSTTGPYGYTF	TGTGCCAGCAGTACGACAGGGCCCTATGGCTACACCTTC
TRBJ2-1	TRBV9	TRBD2	-	CASSQGLAGGQSYNEQFF	TGTGCCAGCAGCCAGGGACTAGCGGGGGGGCAGTCCTACAATGAGCAGTTCTTC
TRBJ1-3	TRBV28	-	-	CASSLRGWGSGNTIYF	TGTGCCAGCAGTTTAAGGGGTTGGGGCTCTGGAAACACCATATATTTT
TRBJ2-2	TRBV5-6	-	-	CASSYDSGELFF	TGTGCCAGCAGCTACGACTCCGGGGAGCTGTTTTTT
TRBJ2-2	TRBV29-1	-	-	CSYNRVNTGELFF	TGCAGCTATAACAGGGTGAACACCGGGGAGCTGTTTTTT
TRBJ1-6	TRBV18	-	-	CASSPIAGSENSPLHF	TGTGCCAGCTCACCAATTGCGGGGAGTGAAAATTCACCCCTCCACTTT
TRBJ2-2	TRBV19	TRBD1	-	CASTDLYRGRTGELFF	TGTGCCAGTACCGATTTATACAGGGGTAGGACCGGGGAGCTGTTTTTT
TRBJ1-4	TRBV18	TRBD1	-	CASSPKTGAVEKLFF	TGTGCCAGCTCACCTAAGACAGGGGCGGTCGAAAAACTGTTTTTT
TRBJ2-5	TRBV18	TRBD1	-	CATQGQLGYQETQYF	TGTGCCACCCAGGGACAGCTTGGGTACCAAGAGACCCAGTACTTC
TRBJ1-6	TRBV7-2	TRBD1	-	CASSDPPGQGGNSPLHF	TGTGCCAGCAGCGATCCCCCGGGACAGGGAGGTAATTCACCCCTCCACTTT
TRBJ2-7	TRBV19	-	-	CASSDSDSTGQYF	TGTGCCAGTAGTGACTCCGACAGCACAGGGCAGTACTTC
TRBJ2-6	TRBV5-1	TRBD1	once	CASRRTGSAGMVSGANVLTF	TGCGCCAGCAGGAGGACAGGGTCGGCGGGAATGGTCTCTGGGGCCAACGTCCTGACTTTC
TRBJ2-1	TRBV11-2	TRBD2	-	CASSLEFKGLPAPNEQFF	TGTGCCAGCAGCTTAGAATTTAAGGGACTACCGGCCCCAAATGAGCAGTTCTTC
TRBJ2-7	TRBV18	-	-	CASSTQSGTGNEQYF	TGTGCCAGCTCAACACAGAGTGGAACGGGGAACGAGCAGTACTTC
TRBJ2-1	TRBV11-3	-	-	CASSLGGQPNEQFF	TGTGCCAGCAGCTTAGGCGGACAGCCTAATGAGCAGTTCTTC
TRBJ1-4	TRBV7-9	-	-	CASSLAGREREKLFF	TGTGCCAGCAGCTTAGCCGGTCGGGAGAGGGAAAAACTGTTTTTT
TRBJ2-7	TRBV24-1	TRBD1	-	CATSDSSFGGTGRDEQYF	TGTGCCACCAGTGATTCATCCTTTGGTGGGACAGGGCGCGACGAGCAGTACTTC
TRBJ1-3	TRBV30	-	-	CASKSQAYNTIYF	TGTGCCTCAAAGTCACAGGCATACAACACCATATATTTT
TRBJ2-1	TRBV2	-	-	CASSQRGLATYNEQFF	TGTGCCAGCAGTCAACGGGGACTGGCAACATACAATGAGCAGTTCTTC
TRBJ1-2	TRBV7-3	TRBD1	-	CASSYGTGGSFGYTF	TGTGCCAGCAGCTACGGCACAGGGGGCTCCTTCGGCTACACCTTC
TRBJ1-2	TRBV7-3	TRBD1	-	CASSLTAGGAGGYTF	TGTGCCAGCAGCTTAACCGCAGGGGGCGCGGGAGGCTACACCTTC
TRBJ2-1	TRBV10-2	TRBD1	-	CASSRQGRGDEQFF	TGCGCCAGCAGTAGACAGGGGAGAGGGGATGAGCAGTTCTTC
TRBJ1-5	TRBV27	-	-	CASSLSMADNQPQHF	TGTGCCAGCAGTTTATCGATGGCAGACAATCAGCCCCAGCATTTT
TRBJ2-7	TRBV18	-	-	CASSLLAKEGEQYF	TGTGCCAGCTCCCTACTCGCCAAAGAGGGCGAGCAGTACTTC
TRBJ2-1	TRBV5-1	TRBD2	-	CASSAELAGGPNEQFF	TGCGCCAGCAGCGCCGAACTAGCGGGGGGGCCGAATGAGCAGTTCTTC
TRBJ2-1	TRBV6-5	TRBD2	-	CASRPSGANNEQFF	TGTGCCAGCAGGCCTAGCGGGGCAAACAATGAGCAGTTCTTC
TRBJ1-1	TRBV28	-	-	CASSKLRGSAFF	TGTGCCAGCAGTAAGTTACGTGGCTCAGCTTTCTTT
TRBJ2-1	TRBV27	-	-	CASTPLWGAYNEQFF	TGTGCCAGCACCCCCCTCTGGGGGGCCTACAATGAGCAGTTCTTC
TRBJ1-1	TRBV28	TRBD1	-	CASTADRANTEAFF	TGTGCCAGCACCGCGGACAGGGCGAACACTGAAGCTTTCTTT
TRBJ1-5	TRBV7-2	TRBD1	-	CASSPLTGQGNQPQHF	TGTGCCAGCAGCCCCCTAACGGGACAGGGGAATCAGCCCCAGCATTTT
TRBJ2-1	TRBV19	-	-	CASSIMGGVSYNEQFF	TGTGCCAGTAGTATTATGGGCGGGGTCTCCTACAATGAGCAGTTCTTC
TRBJ1-5	TRBV28	-	-	CASSLWGGFSNQPQHF	TGTGCCAGCAGTTTATGGGGGGGTTTTAGCAATCAGCCCCAGCATTTT
TRBJ1-3	TRBV28	TRBD1	once	CASSPDRAGNTIYF	TGTGCCAGCAGCCCTGACAGGGCTGGAAACACCATATATTTT
TRBJ2-7	TRBV28	TRBD2	-	CAGQRAGGSSYEQYF	TGTGCCGGACAGAGGGCGGGGGGTTCATCCTACGAGCAGTACTTC
TRBJ1-1	TRBV4-1	TRBD1	-	CASRPPTGGTEAFF	TGCGCCAGCAGGCCGCCGACAGGGGGCACTGAAGCTTTCTTT
TRBJ2-7	TRBV5-1	TRBD2	once	CASSLVASGSSEQYF	TGCGCCAGCAGCTTGGTGGCTAGCGGGAGTAGTGAGCAGTACTTC
TRBJ1-1	TRBV25-1	-	-	CASSEATTVMNTEAFF	TGTGCCAGCAGTGAAGCCACCACAGTCATGAACACTGAAGCTTTCTTT
TRBJ2-7	TRBV3-1/TRBV3-2	-	few	CASSQGDSGEQYF	TGTGCCAGCAGCCAAGGAGACTCGGGCGAGCAGTACTTC
TRBJ1-2	TRBV28	TRBD1	-	CASSRGQGPYGYTF	TGTGCCAGCAGTCGGGGACAGGGACCCTATGGCTACACCTTC
TRBJ2-6	TRBV5-1	-	-	CASTQNEDSGANVLTF	TGCGCCAGCACCCAGAATGAAGACTCTGGGGCCAACGTCCTGACTTTC
TRBJ1-2	TRBV27	-	-	CASSFTRQVANYGYTF	TGTGCCAGCAGTTTCACCCGGCAGGTGGCTAACTATGGCTACACCTTC
TRBJ1-6	TRBV27	TRBD1	-	CASSFSGTGYSPLHF	TGTGCCAGCAGTTTTTCCGGGACAGGGTACTCACCCCTCCACTTT
TRBJ2-3	TRBV7-2	TRBD2	-	CASSGISGFTFTQYF	TGTGCCAGCAGCGGAATTAGCGGGTTTACTTTTACGCAGTATTTT
TRBJ2-5	TRBV21-1	-	-	CASSTTNNRGQETQYF	TGTGCCAGCAGCACAACTAACAACAGGGGCCAAGAGACCCAGTACTTC
TRBJ2-4	TRBV28	-	-	CASYEDREGIQYF	TGTGCCAGCTATGAGGACAGGGAGGGCATTCAGTACTTC
TRBJ2-6	TRBV28	-	-	CASSLEGTVANVLTF	TGTGCCAGCAGTTTAGAGGGGACTGTGGCCAACGTCCTGACTTTC
TRBJ2-3	TRBV6-5	TRBD1	-	CASTQTGWDTQYF	TGTGCCAGCACCCAGACAGGGTGGGATACGCAGTATTTT
TRBJ2-7	TRBV7-9	TRBD1	-	CASSLAWAGGESYEQYF	TGTGCCAGCAGCTTAGCCTGGGCAGGGGGCGAGTCCTACGAGCAGTACTTC
TRBJ2-7	TRBV27	-	once	CASSPTAYEQYF	TGTGCCAGCAGTCCTACGGCCTACGAGCAGTACTTC
TRBJ2-5	TRBV14	TRBD1	-	CASSQDLARGMETQYF	TGTGCCAGCAGCCAAGATTTGGCCAGGGGGATGGAGACCCAGTACTTC
TRBJ1-3	TRBV19	-	-	CASSIEGLPNSGNTIYF	TGTGCCAGTAGTATAGAGGGGCTTCCGAACTCTGGAAACACCATATATTTT
TRBJ2-7	TRBV6-5	TRBD1	-	CASSSGGPLYEQYF	TGTGCCAGCAGTTCAGGGGGCCCTCTCTACGAGCAGTACTTC
TRBJ1-5	TRBV28	-	-	CASSFSQGWNQPQHF	TGTGCCAGCAGTTTCTCGCAGGGGTGGAATCAGCCCCAGCATTTT
TRBJ1-1	TRBV27	-	-	CASSLSGADANTEAFF	TGTGCCAGCAGTTTATCGGGGGCGGACGCAAACACTGAAGCTTTCTTT
TRBJ1-1	TRBV28	TRBD1	-	CASSLSRGQANTEAFF	TGTGCCAGCAGTTTATCTAGGGGGCAGGCGAACACTGAAGCTTTCTTT